These T cell receptor beta chains were read from a single sample in a study of beta chain features in type 1 diabetes. Clones were read by immunoSEQ multiplex PCR, and TCRdb kept only the in-frame ones, dropping some. The sample has about 280,000 clones; roughly 15% are singletons. The material sequenced was naive CD4+ T cells from blood. These receptors were collected from a man aged 18 to 30 with type 1 diabetes. Both conserved end residues are part of each CDR3. A D gene is named only where the DNA matches it firmly. Clone sizes are given selectively: once, few, many, or a class where the clone is expanded.

clone_size	d_call	j_call	v_call	cdr3_aa	cdr3_nt
.	.	TRBJ2-7	TRBV19	CASSTPASGIYEQYF	TGTGCCAGTAGTACTCCTGCGAGCGGTATTTACGAGCAGTACTTC
.	TRBD2	TRBJ2-1	TRBV7-2	CASSIAGSSYNEQFF	TGTGCCAGCAGTATAGCGGGGAGCTCCTACAATGAGCAGTTCTTC
few	.	TRBJ2-5	TRBV5-4	CAVSLQQETQYF	TGTGCCGTGTCCCTACAGCAAGAGACCCAGTACTTC
.	TRBD1	TRBJ1-4	TRBV7-9	CASSWDRGHEKLFF	TGTGCCAGCAGCTGGGACAGGGGGCATGAAAAACTGTTTTTT
.	.	TRBJ2-6	TRBV7-9	CASSLEQGSGANVLTF	TGTGCCAGCAGCTTAGAACAGGGCTCTGGGGCCAACGTCCTGACTTTC
.	.	TRBJ1-5	TRBV29-1	CSIQGGNNQPQHF	TGCAGCATCCAGGGAGGTAACAATCAGCCCCAGCATTTT
.	.	TRBJ2-6	TRBV6-6	CASVSGANVLTF	TGTGCCAGTGTATCTGGGGCCAACGTCCTGACTTTC
.	.	TRBJ2-7	TRBV7-6	CASSLGSGHTYEQYF	TGTGCCAGCAGCTTAGGTAGCGGACACACCTACGAGCAGTACTTC
.	TRBD2	TRBJ2-3	TRBV4-3	CASSQDQTGLAGATDTQYF	TGCGCCAGCAGCCAAGATCAGACGGGGTTGGCGGGAGCCACAGATACGCAGTATTTT
few	.	TRBJ2-2	TRBV7-7	CASSLEGQGTGELFF	TGTGCCAGCAGCTTAGAGGGACAAGGCACCGGGGAGCTGTTTTTT
.	.	TRBJ2-3	TRBV5-1	CASSMTRPSTDTQYF	TGCGCCAGCAGCATGACACGGCCTAGCACAGATACGCAGTATTTT
few	TRBD1	TRBJ1-2	TRBV29-1	CSVTGGTGGYGYTF	TGCAGCGTGACGGGGGGGACAGGGGGCTATGGCTACACCTTC
.	.	TRBJ2-5	TRBV9	CASSVDVGETQYF	TGTGCCAGCAGCGTAGATGTCGGAGAGACCCAGTACTTC
few	.	TRBJ2-3	TRBV6-5	CASSNPGGNTQYF	TGTGCCAGCAGCAACCCAGGAGGAAATACGCAGTATTTT
.	.	TRBJ2-6	TRBV28	CASNRWGLGANVLTF	TGTGCCAGCAACCGTTGGGGCCTTGGGGCCAACGTCCTGACTTTC
.	.	TRBJ2-7	TRBV6-5	CASSSARGEQYF	TGTGCCAGCAGTTCCGCCCGGGGGGAGCAGTACTTC
.	.	TRBJ2-7	TRBV15	CATRRVEGEQYF	TGTGCCACCCGCCGGGTGGAGGGCGAGCAGTACTTC